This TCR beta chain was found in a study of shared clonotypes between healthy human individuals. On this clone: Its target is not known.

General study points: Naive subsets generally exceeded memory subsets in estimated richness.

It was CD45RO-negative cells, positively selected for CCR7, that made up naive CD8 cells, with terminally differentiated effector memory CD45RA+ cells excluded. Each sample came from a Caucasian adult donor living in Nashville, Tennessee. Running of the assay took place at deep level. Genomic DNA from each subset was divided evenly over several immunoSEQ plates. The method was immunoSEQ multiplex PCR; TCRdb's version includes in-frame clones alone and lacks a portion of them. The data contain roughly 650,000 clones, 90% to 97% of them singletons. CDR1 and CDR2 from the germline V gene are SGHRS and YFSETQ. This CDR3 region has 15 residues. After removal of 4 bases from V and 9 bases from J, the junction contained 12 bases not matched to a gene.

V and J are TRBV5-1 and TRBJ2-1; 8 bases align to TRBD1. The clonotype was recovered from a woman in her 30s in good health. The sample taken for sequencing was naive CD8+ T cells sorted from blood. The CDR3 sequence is CASSASSGTGIEQFF. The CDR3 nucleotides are TGCGCCAGCAGCGCCTCCTCCGGGACAGGTATTGAGCAGTTCTTC.